These 21 T cell receptor beta chains came from one sample sequenced in a study of cytomegalovirus exposure and HLA in healthy donors. Some clones are missing from TCRdb's copy, which holds only in-frame ones; the method was immunoSEQ multiplex PCR. The data show about 200,000 clones, around nine tenths seen once. Material for sequencing was PBMCs. The receptor source for this set is a woman between 18 and 30 years old in good health and CMV-seronegative.

The chain is built from TRBV7-9 and TRBJ1-2; D unclear. Germline assignment: CDR1 SEHNR and CDR2 FQNEAQ (reference sequence). Trimming took off 5 bases at V and 8 bases at J, with 24 bases between the two ends. The CDR3 spans 16 residues. Here the CDR3 reads CASSTTPSGAGYGYTF. CDR3 sequence (DNA): TGTGCCAGCAGCACCACCCCCTCCGGCGCCGGGTACGGCTACACCTTC.

V is TRBV27 and J is TRBJ2-1, with 9 positions matching TRBD2. Germline V gene data show CDR1 as MNHEY and CDR2 as SMNVEV (reference sequence). The CDR3 extends over 16 amino acids. Losses at the gene ends were 2 bases for V and 6 bases for J; bases not matched to a gene: 8. The CDR3 DNA sequence: TGTGCCAGCAGTTTAAGGGCGGGAGGGCTCTTCAATGAGCAGTTCTTC. Residues: CASSLRAGGLFNEQFF.

The chain employs TRBV19 and TRBJ2-2, with D possibly being TRBD1 (6 bases). There are 15 residues in the CDR3. CDR1 and CDR2 from the germline V gene are LNHDA and SQIVND (reference sequence). Deletions cut 3 bases from V and 4 bases from J, with 12 bases between. This CDR3 reads CASSMGTGFTGELFF. The CDR3 coding sequence is TGTGCCAGTAGTATGGGAACAGGGTTCACCGGGGAGCTGTTTTTT.

The chain recombines TRBV2 with TRBJ1-2, with TRBD1 matching 9 bases. This CDR3 spans 15 amino acids. Germline trimming cut 2 bases from V and 3 bases from J; bases unmatched to any gene: 4. Germline CDR1 SNHLY, CDR2 FYNNEI. The CDR3 DNA is TGTGCCAGCAGTGAAACAGGGGGCGAAGACTATGGCTACACCTTC. Its translation: CASSETGGEDYGYTF. The whole variable domain, filled in from reference TRBV2 and TRBJ1-2, reads EPEVTQTPSHQVTQMGQEVILRCVPISNHLYFYWYRQILGQKVEFLVSFYNNEISEKSEIFDDQFSVERPDGSNFTLKIRSTKLEDSAMYFCASSETGGEDYGYTFGSGTRLTVV.

This clone was observed once. This chain joins TRBV12-5 and TRBJ2-7; 7 bases map to TRBD1. Germline loops: CDR1 LGHNT, CDR2 FRNRAP. Trimming at V came to 5 bases and at J to 3 bases, leaving 4 bases not matched to a gene. CDR3 length: 13 residues. In nucleotides, the CDR3 is TGTGCTAGTGGTCCGGGGACAGTCTACGAGCAGTACTTC. It codes for CASGPGTVYEQYF. The full variable domain, its missing parts supplied by reference TRBV12-5 and TRBJ2-7, is DARVTQTPRHKVTEMGQEVTMRCQPILGHNTVFWYRQTMMQGLELLAYFRNRAPLDDSGMPKDRFSAEMPDATLATLKIQPSEPRDSAVYFCASGPGTVYEQYFGPGTRLTVT.

The rearrangement links TRBV10-3 to TRBJ2-7; D is perhaps TRBD2 (5 bases). The CDR3 runs to 11 residues. CDR1 is ENHRY and CDR2 is SYGVKD in the germline V gene. V gave up 9 bases and J gave up 7 bases, with 13 bases separating them. CDR3 bases: TGTGCCATTTCCCAAACGGGGGAGCAGTACTTC. It specifies CAISQTGEQYF.

This clone is a singleton in its sample. The CDR3 bases are TGTGCCAGCTCACCCACTAATAGCTACCTTAACACAGATACGCAGTATTTT. Translated: CASSPTNSYLNTDTQYF. This chain links TRBV18 with TRBJ2-3; D is unclear. Germline V CDR1 and CDR2: KGHSH, LQKENI. The CDR3 is 17 amino acids. The ends were cut back, 3 bases at V and 2 bases at J, with 18 bases in the middle.

This chain uses TRBV19 with TRBJ2-7; D perhaps matches TRBD1 (7 bases). The germline V and J ends were trimmed by 3 bases and 7 bases, with 16 bases remaining between them. The V gene's germline CDR1 is LNHDA and CDR2 SQIVND (reference sequence). The CDR3 length is 14 residues. CDR3 DNA sequence: TGTGCCAGTAGTATGCAGGGGGGTTTTGGAGAGCAGTACTTC. Amino acid sequence: CASSMQGGFGEQYF.

The genes are TRBV2 and TRBJ1-3, with 7 bases identical to TRBD1. Germline trimming cut 7 bases from V and 4 bases from J; bases unmatched to any gene: 4. The CDR3 extends over 13 amino acids. Germline values: CDR1 SNHLY, CDR2 FYNNEI. The CDR3: CASNRDSGNTIYF. The CDR3 region has the DNA TGTGCCAGCAATAGGGACAGCGGAAACACCATATATTTT.

The genes are TRBV28 and TRBJ1-2, with 10 bases aligning to TRBD1. The CDR3 extends over 15 amino acids. CDR1 MDHEN and CDR2 SYDVKM come from the germline V gene. The V gene end was trimmed by 1 base and the J gene end by 8 bases; junction bases not matched to a gene: 7. This CDR3 is CASSLLRTGGIGYTF. CDR3 nucleotide sequence: TGTGCCAGCAGTTTATTGCGGACAGGGGGGATCGGCTACACCTTC.

V and J are TRBV5-4 and TRBJ2-2; 7 bases fit TRBD2. Trimming removed 0 bases from V and 5 bases from J; junction bases left unmatched: 1. The germline CDR1 and CDR2 sequences are SGHNT and YYREEE (reference sequence). The CDR3 is 14 amino acids. DNA of the CDR3: TGTGCCAGCAGCTTGGGCGGGGGAACCGGGGAGCTGTTTTTT. Its protein is CASSLGGGTGELFF.

The chain employs TRBV4-1 and TRBJ2-1, with 10 bases matching TRBD2. CDR1 and CDR2 (germline): MGHRA, YSYEKL. The V and J ends lost 5 bases and 11 bases, in that order; junction bases with no gene match: 24. The CDR3 extends over 19 amino acids. CDR3 bases: TGCGCCAGCAGCTCAGCAGAGGCTAGCGGGAGCCTCTATACGACGCAGCAGTTCTTC. Translating gives CASSSAEASGSLYTTQQFF.

The CDR3 sequence is CASSTGQGLWSDYGYTF. The CDR3 DNA follows: TGTGCCAGTAGTACTGGACAGGGTCTATGGTCCGACTATGGCTACACCTTC. The V call is TRBV19, the J call TRBJ1-2; 8 bases are shared with TRBD1. Trimming cost V 4 bases and J 3 bases; bases outside gene matches: 13. The V gene's germline CDR1 is LNHDA and CDR2 SQIVND (reference sequence). The CDR3 has 17 amino acids.

The chain combines TRBV28 with TRBJ2-1; possible D gene TRBD2, 5 bases. The V end was cut by 6 bases, the J end by 4 bases, with 19 bases between. The CDR3 totals 16 residues. Germline CDR1 is MDHEN and CDR2 is SYDVKM. The CDR3, as DNA: TGTGCCAGCAGGATTTTCTCGGGGATGGGGTACAATGAGCAGTTCTTC. Encoded protein: CASRIFSGMGYNEQFF.

This clone appeared many times. The chain uses TRBV29-1 and TRBJ1-5, with 8 bases that match TRBD1. Trimming took 4 bases from V and 6 from J; bases not matched to a gene: 11. The CDR3 totals 15 residues. The germline gives CDR1 SQVTM, CDR2 ANQGSEA. CDR3 sequence (DNA): TGCAGCGTTGTGCTCCCAGGGGGCTCTAGTCAGCCCCAGCATTTT. As protein: CSVVLPGGSSQPQHF.

This clone was observed a handful of times. This rearrangement joins TRBV6-5 to TRBJ1-1; D call uncertain. V lost 0 bases, J lost 1 base, and 12 bases lay in between. CDR3 length: 16 amino acids. Germline lookup yields CDR1 MNHEY and CDR2 SVGAGI. CDR3 protein: CASSYSNLHPNTEAFF. DNA of the CDR3: TGTGCCAGCAGTTACTCCAATTTACACCCGAACACTGAAGCTTTCTTT.

The V and J genes are TRBV11-3 and TRBJ2-7; 10 nucleotides agree with TRBD1. This CDR3 has 18 residues. With 1 base clipped from V and 3 bases from J, the junction kept 12 bases outside the gene matches. Germline V CDR1 and CDR2: SGHNT, YENEEA. CDR3 bases: TGTGCCAGCAGCTTAGCTGTGACAGGGGGCTCTAGTAGCTACGAGCAGTACTTC. It codes for CASSLAVTGGSSSYEQYF.

The rearrangement uses TRBV4-1 and TRBJ2-3, with D perhaps matching TRBD2 (5 bases). Germline V lookup: CDR1 MGHRA, CDR2 YSYEKL. The CDR3 is 13 amino acids. Trimming left V 2 bases short and J 6 bases short, with 9 bases between. As DNA, the CDR3 is TGCGCCAGCAGCCAACGTAGCGACGATACGCAGTATTTT. It yields the protein CASSQRSDDTQYF.

This chain connects TRBV5-1 to TRBJ2-1; 12 bases agree with TRBD2. The germline V gene encodes CDR1 SGHRS and CDR2 YFSETQ. J was trimmed by 5 bases and V by 4 bases; bases with no gene match: 4. This CDR3 spans 15 amino acids. As DNA, the CDR3 is TGCGCCAGCAGCATGGGGACTAGCGGGCACAATGAGCAGTTCTTC. Residues: CASSMGTSGHNEQFF. The full variable domain, with the rest looked up from reference TRBV5-1 and TRBJ2-1, is KAGVTQTPRYLIKTRGQQVTLSCSPISGHRSVSWYQQTPGQGLQFLFEYFSETQRNKGNFPGRFSGRQFSNSRSEMNVSTLELGDSALYLCASSMGTSGHNEQFFGPGTRLTVL.

The CDR3 coding sequence is TGTGCCAGCTCCTCCAACGTGGGACAGGGGGTAGTATTGGCCTACGAGCAGTACTTC. Its protein is CASSSNVGQGVVLAYEQYF. The chain combines TRBV28 with TRBJ2-7; 11 bases align to TRBD1. The CDR3 is made up of 19 amino acids. The germline V gene has CDR1 MDHEN and CDR2 SYDVKM. With V trimmed by 8 bases and J by 2 bases, 20 bases remained unmatched. Supplemented by reference TRBV28 and TRBJ2-7, the full variable domain reads DVKVTQSSRYLVKRTGEKVFLECVQDMDHENMFWYRQDPGLGLRLIYFSYDVKMKEKGDIPEGYSVSREKKERFSLILESASTNQTSMYLCASSSNVGQGVVLAYEQYFGPGTRLTVT.

This chain joins TRBV7-9 and TRBJ1-5; D not certain. This CDR3 spans 19 amino acids. Germline loops: CDR1 SEHNR, CDR2 FQNEAQ (reference sequence). Trimming pared 2 bases from V and 1 base from J, leaving 21 bases between. The CDR3 sequence: CASSLRLRAEGISNQPQHF. The CDR3 nucleotides read TGTGCCAGCAGCTTACGGCTCCGCGCGGAAGGCATCAGCAATCAGCCCCAGCATTTT.